The clone carrying this T cell receptor (beta chain) was picked up many times. Its cognate antigen is unknown. The data were taken from a study of glioma-infiltrating T cells. Study-wide points: Above-expected tissue-blood divergence occurred in all gliomas, most in low-grade ones.

TCR alpha and beta CDR3 regions were amplified from RNA using iRepertoire nested multiplex PCR. Input was about 100-450 ng of tissue mRNA or PBMC total RNA. TCRdb processed the multiplex PCR reads anew with MiXCR; each CDR3 protein has one entry. The profile shows about 190,000 distinct CDR3 sequences, about 31% of them singletons. The germline V and J ends were trimmed by 0 bases and 6 bases, with 11 bases remaining between them. The CDR3 sequence is 14 residues long. Looked up from germline, CDR1 is LGHDT and CDR2 is YNNKEL (reference sequence). The receptor was derived from a human donor with low-grade glioma or glioblastoma, undergoing nonglioma brain surgery, or in good health (not recorded which). The chain carries TRBV3-1 and TRBJ1-2; D call uncertain. Sequenced input: glioma tissue, nonneoplastic brain tissue, or PBMCs (not recorded which). CDR3 DNA: TGTGCCAGCAGCCAAGATAGAACAATCAATGGCTACACCTTC. Its translation: CASSQDRTINGYTF. The variable domain in full, completed from reference TRBV3-1 and TRBJ1-2, reads DTAVSQTPKYLVTQMGNDKSIKCEQNLGHDTMYWYKQDSKKFLKIMFSYNNKELIINETVPNRFSPKSPDKAHLNLHINSLELGDSAVYFCASSQDRTINGYTFGSGTRLTVV.